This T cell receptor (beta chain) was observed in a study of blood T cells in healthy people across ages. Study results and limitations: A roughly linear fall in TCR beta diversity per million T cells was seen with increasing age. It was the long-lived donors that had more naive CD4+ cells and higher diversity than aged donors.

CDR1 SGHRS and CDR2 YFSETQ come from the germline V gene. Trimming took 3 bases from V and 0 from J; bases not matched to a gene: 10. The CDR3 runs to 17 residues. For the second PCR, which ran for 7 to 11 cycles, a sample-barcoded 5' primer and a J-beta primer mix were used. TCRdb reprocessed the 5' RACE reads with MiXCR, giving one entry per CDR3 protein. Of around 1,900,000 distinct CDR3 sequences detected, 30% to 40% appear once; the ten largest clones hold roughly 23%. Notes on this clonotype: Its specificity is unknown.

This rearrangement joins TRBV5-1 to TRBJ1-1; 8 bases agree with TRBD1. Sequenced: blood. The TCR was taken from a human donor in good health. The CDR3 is CASSSVPGQDMNTEAFF. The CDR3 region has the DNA TGCGCCAGCAGCTCGGTCCCGGGACAGGATATGAACACTGAAGCTTTCTTT.